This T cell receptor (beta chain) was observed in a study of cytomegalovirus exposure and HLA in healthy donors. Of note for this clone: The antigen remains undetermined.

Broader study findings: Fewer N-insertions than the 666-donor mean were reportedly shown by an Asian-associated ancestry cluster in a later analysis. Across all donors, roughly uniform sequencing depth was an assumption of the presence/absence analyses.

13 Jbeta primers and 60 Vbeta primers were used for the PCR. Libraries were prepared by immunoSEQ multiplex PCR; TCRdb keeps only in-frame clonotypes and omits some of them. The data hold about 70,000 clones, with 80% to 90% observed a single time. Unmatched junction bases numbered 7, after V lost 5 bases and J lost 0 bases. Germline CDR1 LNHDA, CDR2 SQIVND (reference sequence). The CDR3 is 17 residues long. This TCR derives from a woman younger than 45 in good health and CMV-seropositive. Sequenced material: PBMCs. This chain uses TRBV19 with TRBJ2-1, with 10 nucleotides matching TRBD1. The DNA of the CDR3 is TGTGCCAGTAGTGCCTTGGGACAGGGGAGCTCCTACAATGAGCAGTTCTTC. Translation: CASSALGQGSSYNEQFF.